This TCR beta chain was profiled in a study of control samples from healthy donors and cancer patients. Assay: immunoSEQ multiplex PCR; the TCRdb copy retains only in-frame clones and omits some. Found here are about 180,000 clones, approximately 90% of them singletons; the top ten hold just over 1.4%. The germline V gene has CDR1 SEHNR and CDR2 FQNEAQ (reference sequence). This CDR3 comprises 14 residues. Trimming took 6 bases from V and 7 from J; bases not matched to a gene: 6. This receptor was obtained from a man aged 25-45 years in good health. This chain uses TRBV7-9 with TRBJ1-4; 9 bases map to TRBD1. The sequencing sample was made of blood. The CDR3 here is CASSHDRGGEKLFF. CDR3 sequence (DNA): TGTGCCAGCAGTCACGACAGGGGGGGTGAAAAACTGTTTTTT.